The 20 T cell receptor beta chains given below trace back to one sample, sequenced in a study of patients and donors after allogeneic stem cell transplantation. TCRdb called the RT-PCR reads again in MiXCR, with one record for every CDR3 protein. The sample lists roughly 960,000 distinct CDR3 sequences, more than 15% occurring once. Material: blood, either unsorted or a sorted T cell fraction (not recorded which). The source is a human donor who was either an allogeneic HSCT recipient or a stem cell or donor lymphocyte infusion donor (not recorded which). It is not recorded whose cells these are; they may come from a transplant donor.

This clonotype was observed a handful of times. V is TRBV24-1 and J is TRBJ2-5; a possible D gene is TRBD2 (6 bases). This CDR3 is built from 15 residues. Trimming took 7 bases from V and 1 from J, leaving 15 bases between them. Germline assignment: CDR1 KGHDR and CDR2 SFDVKD. CDR3 DNA: TGTGCCACCAGCCAACCCGGGACTGGCCAAGAGACCCAGTACTTC. This translates into CATSQPGTGQETQYF.

In this sample, this clonotype turned up a few times. The J gene is TRBJ1-1, the V gene TRBV20-1; D perhaps matches TRBD1 (5 bases). CDR1 and CDR2 from the germline V gene are DFQATT and SNEGSKA (reference sequence). Trimming took 6 bases from V and 2 from J, leaving 16 bases between them. The CDR3 runs 14 residues. Written as DNA, the CDR3 is TGCAGTGCCTTGGAGGGGCGGTCAAACACTGAAGCTTTCTTT. Translated: CSALEGRSNTEAFF.

This chain joins TRBV20-1 and TRBJ1-2, with D maybe TRBD1 (6 bases). Germline-derived CDR1 and CDR2 are DFQATT and SNEGSKA (reference sequence). V lost 0 bases and J 8 bases, leaving 13 bases between the germline ends. This CDR3 spans 13 amino acids. The CDR3 region has the DNA TGCAGTGCTAGAGATCGGCATCAGGGGGGCTACACCTTC. Protein sequence: CSARDRHQGGYTF.

This clonotype was counted only a few times. This chain joins TRBV5-1 and TRBJ1-4, with TRBD1 identical over 9 bases. CDR3 length equals 14 residues. Germline CDR1 reads SGHRS; CDR2 reads YFSETQ. V shed 4 bases, J shed 10 bases, and the junction held 8 bases outside the gene matches. The CDR3 loop is CASSPGTGKGKLFF. The CDR3 DNA sequence: TGCGCCAGCAGCCCAGGGACAGGGAAAGGAAAACTGTTTTTT. The full variable domain, completed using reference TRBV5-1 and TRBJ1-4, is KAGVTQTPRYLIKTRGQQVTLSCSPISGHRSVSWYQQTPGQGLQFLFEYFSETQRNKGNFPGRFSGRQFSNSRSEMNVSTLELGDSALYLCASSPGTGKGKLFFGSGTQLSVL.

This clonotype was picked up a small number of times. V gene TRBV20-1 combines with J gene TRBJ1-3; tentative D call: TRBD1 (5 bases). The CDR3 length is 14 residues. The V end was cut by 3 bases, the J end by 2 bases, with 11 bases between. Per the germline V gene, CDR1 is DFQATT and CDR2 is SNEGSKA (reference sequence). The CDR3 coding sequence is TGCAGTGCTAGTGAGGGCAGGGCTGGAAACACCATATATTTT. It encodes CSASEGRAGNTIYF.

This clonotype has a count of ten or more. The chain joins TRBV20-1 to TRBJ2-1, with 7 bases that match TRBD2. The CDR3 runs 14 residues. Trimming cost V 6 bases and J 1 base; bases outside gene matches: 6. In germline, CDR1 is DFQATT, CDR2 SNEGSKA (reference sequence). This CDR3 reads CSAVVAGSYNEQFF. The DNA for the CDR3 is TGCAGTGCCGTTGTAGCGGGTTCCTACAATGAGCAGTTCTTC.

The gene calls are TRBV6-2 or TRBV6-3 and TRBJ2-5, with 8 bases that match TRBD1. Germline CDR1 reads MNHEY; CDR2 reads SVGEGT. The CDR3 is made up of 14 amino acids. The V segment lost 6 bases and the J segment 5 bases; nucleotides outside the gene matches: 8. The CDR3 sequence is CASRLSGQVETQYF. CDR3 nucleotides: TGTGCCAGCAGATTATCGGGACAGGTGGAGACCCAGTACTTC.

The rearrangement joins TRBV5-1 to TRBJ2-7; D gene ambiguous. Looked up from germline, CDR1 is SGHRS and CDR2 is YFSETQ. This CDR3 is 12 amino acids long. Trimming took off 1 base at V and 5 bases at J, with 7 bases between the two ends. For the CDR3, the DNA is TGCGCCAGCAGCTTGACCCTCGACGAGCAGTACTTC. Residues: CASSLTLDEQYF.

Ten or more counts support this clonotype. The CDR3 here is CASSFSSQKTGELFF. Written as DNA, the CDR3 is TGTGCCAGCAGCTTTAGCAGTCAGAAGACCGGGGAGCTGTTTTTT. This chain links TRBV11-3 with TRBJ2-2; D is uncertain. The germline V and J ends were trimmed by 3 bases and 5 bases, with 13 bases remaining between them. The CDR3 covers 15 residues. The V gene's germline CDR1 is SGHNT and CDR2 YENEEA.

This clonotype was seen repeatedly, ten times or more. The rearrangement links TRBV12-3 or TRBV12-4 to TRBJ1-3; D not resolved. Deletions cut 3 bases from V and 0 bases from J, with 9 bases between. The CDR3 loop spans 15 amino acids. The CDR3 nucleotides read TGTGCCAGCAGTTTCCAGAAGAGCTCTGGAAACACCATATATTTT. Translated, it gives CASSFQKSSGNTIYF.

V and J are TRBV20-1 and TRBJ1-1, with D uncertain. The CDR3 length is 14 residues. In germline, CDR1 is DFQATT, CDR2 SNEGSKA (reference sequence). This CDR3 is CSSDPHGKNTEAFF. CDR3 DNA: TGCAGCAGCGACCCACACGGCAAGAACACTGAAGCTTTCTTT.

This clonotype was seen a handful of times. The chain has TRBV20-1 and TRBJ2-5, with D perhaps matching TRBD1 (6 bases). V shed 5 bases and J shed 2 bases, with 15 bases lying between them. The germline V gene has CDR1 DFQATT and CDR2 SNEGSKA (reference sequence). This CDR3 has 14 amino acids. The CDR3 DNA sequence: TGCAGTGCTGCACCGGGACATCTACAAGAGACCCAGTACTTC. It specifies CSAAPGHLQETQYF.

The genes are TRBV11-3 and TRBJ2-1; either TRBD1 or TRBD2 may fit D (5 bases each). CDR1 SGHNT and CDR2 YENEEA come from the germline V gene. V was pared by 0 bases and J by 0 bases, with 12 bases between. The CDR3 extends over 17 amino acids. The chain's CDR3 is CASSLDSLRGSYNEQFF. DNA of the CDR3: TGTGCCAGCAGCTTAGACTCGTTGAGGGGCTCCTACAATGAGCAGTTCTTC.

This clonotype was counted only a few times. The J gene is TRBJ2-3, the V gene TRBV7-3, with D uncertain. The germline CDR1 and CDR2 sequences are SGHTA and FQGTGA. With 1 base removed from V and 10 bases from J, the gap between germline ends came to 18 bases. The CDR3 contains 15 residues. CDR3 loop: CASSLMKGSGSSQYF. CDR3 sequence (DNA): TGTGCCAGCAGCTTAATGAAGGGTTCTGGAAGCTCGCAGTATTTT.

The table lists this clonotype with a few counts. The J gene is TRBJ1-2, the V gene TRBV20-1; D unclear. The CDR3 loop spans 11 amino acids. The V end lost 7 bases, the J end lost 4 bases, and 10 bases lay between the germline ends. Germline-derived CDR1 and CDR2 are DFQATT and SNEGSKA (reference sequence). The CDR3 protein is CSGKEGYGYTF. CDR3 nucleotide sequence: TGCAGTGGAAAGGAGGGCTATGGCTACACCTTC.

This clonotype was found many times. V gene TRBV29-1 combines with J gene TRBJ1-2; TRBD1 agrees at 7 bases. This CDR3 spans 16 amino acids. With 6 bases clipped from V and 1 base from J, the junction kept 14 bases outside the gene matches. Germline assignment: CDR1 SQVTM and CDR2 ANQGSEA. CDR3: CSVVNSTGLLNYGYTF. CDR3 DNA sequence: TGCAGCGTCGTAAATTCGACAGGGCTACTTAACTATGGCTACACCTTC.

This clonotype came up a few times. The chain links TRBV9 to TRBJ1-1; the D is unclear. The CDR3 loop spans 13 amino acids. The V and J ends lost 0 bases and 6 bases respectively, with 9 bases between them. Germline V lookup: CDR1 SGDLS, CDR2 YYNGEE. The CDR3 protein is CASSVEVRAEAFF. The DNA of the CDR3 is TGTGCCAGCAGCGTAGAGGTGAGAGCTGAAGCTTTCTTT. The full variable domain, its missing parts supplied by reference TRBV9 and TRBJ1-1, is DSGVTQTPKHLITATGQRVTLRCSPRSGDLSVYWYQQSLDQGLQFLIQYYNGEERAKGNILERFSAQQFPDLHSELNLSSLELGDSALYFCASSVEVRAEAFFGQGTRLTVV.

V and J are TRBV7-2 and TRBJ2-3; 7 bases fit TRBD1. V dropped 0 bases and J dropped 0; count of bases not matched to a gene: 9. Germline values: CDR1 SGHTA, CDR2 FQGNSA. This CDR3 spans 18 amino acids. The CDR3 sequence is CASSLALPGQLSTDTQYF. The CDR3 DNA reads as TGTGCCAGCAGCTTAGCCCTACCGGGACAGCTTAGCACAGATACGCAGTATTTT.

A few counts support this clonotype. V usage is TRBV7-9 and J usage is TRBJ1-2; perhaps TRBD1 as D (5 bases). This CDR3 is 13 amino acids long. V was shortened by 2 bases and J by 8 bases, with 12 bases between the two germline ends. The germline V gene encodes CDR1 SEHNR and CDR2 FQNEAQ (reference sequence). DNA for the CDR3: TGTGCCAGCAGCTTAATGAGGGGCTACGGCTACACCTTC. Amino acid sequence: CASSLMRGYGYTF.

On this clonotype itself: A much larger clonotype is one base distant, so this may be a read error. The gene calls are TRBV12-3 or TRBV12-4 and TRBJ1-5; D remains unclear. The CDR3 sequence is 14 residues long. The CDR3 sequence: CSSKKGGSNQPQHF. The DNA for the CDR3 is TGTTCCAGCAAAAAGGGAGGGAGCAATCAGCCCCAGCATTTT.